This T cell receptor (beta chain) comes out of a study of blood T cells in healthy people across ages. CDR3 length: 16 amino acids. V was shortened by 5 bases and J by 1 base, with 15 bases between the two germline ends. In germline, CDR1 is SGHNT, CDR2 YENEEA. This clonotype turned up a few times. Using a J-beta primer mix together with a sample-barcoded 5' primer, a second PCR was run for about 6 to 11 cycles. TCRdb used MiXCR to reprocess the 5' RACE reads, holding one entry per CDR3 protein. The top ten hold under 20% of the sample, which has about 570,000 distinct CDR3 sequences, approximately 30% seen once.

V gene TRBV11-3 combines with J gene TRBJ2-1, with D perhaps assigned TRBD1 or TRBD2 (7 bases each). The receptor's source is a woman in her 70s in good health. Input material: blood. CDR3 DNA sequence: TGTGCCAGCAGCCCTGGGGAGGGGGCTTCCTACAATGAGCAGTTCTTC. It specifies CASSPGEGASYNEQFF. Filled out from reference TRBV11-3 and TRBJ2-1, the complete variable domain reads EAGVVQSPRYKIIEKKQPVAFWCNPISGHNTLYWYLQNLGQGPELLIRYENEEAVDDSQLPKDRFSAERLKGVDSTLKIQPAELGDSAVYLCASSPGEGASYNEQFFGPGTRLTVL.